One and the same sample provided the 26 T cell receptor beta chains below, sequenced in a study of T cell responses to AZD1222 COVID-19 vaccine. Method: immunoSEQ multiplex PCR; TCRdb's copy keeps in-frame clones and lacks some. The sample lists 100,000 or so clones, around 86% seen once, with about 5% in the top ten. The starting material was peripheral blood, obtained on day 0 of AZD1222 vaccination. The source of these receptors is an adult in good health.

This sequence joins TRBV10-3 and TRBJ2-7, with 9 nucleotides matching TRBD1. This CDR3 comprises 17 residues. Losses at the gene ends were 4 bases for V and 4 bases for J; bases not matched to a gene: 14. The germline CDR1 and CDR2 sequences are ENHRY and SYGVKD. The CDR3: CAISVEAGTGIRYEQYF. The CDR3 DNA follows: TGTGCCATCAGTGTAGAGGCCGGGACAGGGATTAGGTACGAGCAGTACTTC.

The chain has TRBV27 and TRBJ1-1; 8 positions agree with TRBD1. Germline CDR1 and CDR2: MNHEY and SMNVEV (reference sequence). The CDR3 sequence is 13 residues long. The junction had 10 bases not matched to a gene; V was cut back by 5 bases and J by 11 bases. DNA of the CDR3: TGTGCCAGCAGTGCCCTGACAGGGGAAGACGCTTTCTTT. Its translation: CASSALTGEDAFF.

This sequence joins TRBV27 and TRBJ1-1; a possible D gene is TRBD1 (5 bases). The length of the CDR3 is 14 residues. V dropped 6 bases and J dropped 3 bases, with 14 bases sitting between them. Germline lookup yields CDR1 MNHEY and CDR2 SMNVEV (reference sequence). CDR3 residues: CASRKTETHTEAFF. CDR3 nucleotides: TGTGCCAGCAGAAAGACAGAAACTCACACTGAAGCTTTCTTT.

This clone was picked up one time. V is TRBV9 and J is TRBJ1-2; 9 nucleotides line up with TRBD1. This CDR3 has 14 amino acids. CDR1 is SGDLS and CDR2 is YYNGEE in the germline V gene. V dropped 2 bases and J dropped 7; count of bases not matched to a gene: 6. Here the CDR3 reads CASSVGTGLSGYTF. The DNA of the CDR3 is TGTGCCAGCAGCGTGGGGACAGGGCTGAGTGGCTACACCTTC.

The CDR3 protein is CSGPGGTEAFF. CDR3 nucleotides: TGCAGTGGACCAGGGGGCACTGAAGCTTTCTTT. The V gene is TRBV20-1, the J gene TRBJ1-1, with 7 bases matching TRBD1. The CDR3 has 11 residues. Germline CDR1 is DFQATT and CDR2 is SNEGSKA (reference sequence). After removal of 7 bases from V and 4 bases from J, the junction contained 3 bases not matched to a gene.

The chain is built from TRBV19 and TRBJ2-3; 7 bases align to TRBD1. Germline trimming cut 6 bases from V and 1 base from J; bases unmatched to any gene: 4. The CDR3 length is 14 residues. The germline gives CDR1 LNHDA, CDR2 SQIVND (reference sequence). The CDR3 sequence: CASRGQWGTDTQYF. The DNA for the CDR3 is TGTGCCAGTAGGGGACAGTGGGGCACAGATACGCAGTATTTT.

The chain recombines TRBV6-2 or TRBV6-3 with TRBJ2-3; either TRBD1 or TRBD2 may fit D (7 bases each). Between the trimmed V and J ends, which lost 2 bases and 3 bases, there was a span of 12 bases. CDR1 and CDR2 from the germline V gene are MNHEY and SVGEGT. This CDR3 has 15 residues. The CDR3 DNA reads TGTGCCAGCAGTTACGGGGGGGGACAGACAGATACGCAGTATTTT. This translates into CASSYGGGQTDTQYF.

This clone occurred once. The V call is TRBV19, the J call TRBJ1-5; 9 bases line up with TRBD1. There are 15 residues in the CDR3. The germline gives CDR1 LNHDA, CDR2 SQIVND (reference sequence). V gave up 5 bases and J gave up 3 bases; unmatched junction bases: 5. Written as DNA, the CDR3 is TGTGCCAGTAGTGGGCGGACAGGGGACAATCAGCCCCAGCATTTT. It specifies CASSGRTGDNQPQHF.

The V call is TRBV5-5, the J call TRBJ1-2; D is unclear. The germline gives CDR1 SGHKS, CDR2 YYEKEE (reference sequence). The CDR3 runs to 14 residues. Deletions cut 3 bases from V and 2 bases from J, with 11 bases between. Written as DNA, the CDR3 is TGTGCCAGCAGCTCACTCCACGCCAACTATGGCTACACCTTC. As protein: CASSSLHANYGYTF. The whole variable domain, remainder taken from reference TRBV5-5 and TRBJ1-2, is DAGVTQSPTHLIKTRGQQVTLRCSPISGHKSVSWYQQVLGQGPQFIFQYYEKEERGRGNFPDRFSARQFPNYSSELNVNALLLGDSALYLCASSSLHANYGYTFGSGTRLTVV.

This chain links TRBV19 with TRBJ2-3, with 11 bases fitting TRBD1. The junction had 11 bases not matched to a gene; V was cut back by 5 bases and J by 7 bases. The germline CDR1 and CDR2 sequences are LNHDA and SQIVND (reference sequence). CDR3 length: 16 residues. The CDR3 DNA reads TGTGCCAGTAGTCCCGGACAGGGGGCCGACCTTAATACGCAGTATTTT. Translated, it gives CASSPGQGADLNTQYF. Using reference TRBV19 and TRBJ2-3 for the parts outside the CDR3, the full variable domain is DGGITQSPKYLFRKEGQNVTLSCEQNLNHDAMYWYRQDPGQGLRLIYYSQIVNDFQKGDIAEGYSVSREKKESFPLTVTSAQKNPTAFYLCASSPGQGADLNTQYFGPGTRLTVL.

The sample holds one count of this clone. The chain is built from TRBV27 and TRBJ1-2; the D gene is possibly TRBD1 (5 bases). The CDR3 is 14 amino acids. Germline CDR1 MNHEY, CDR2 SMNVEV (reference sequence). Trimming removed 5 bases at V and 1 base at J, with 11 bases between. Here the CDR3 DNA reads TGTGCCAGCAGTCGGGACGGCCTTAACTATGGCTACACCTTC. It codes for CASSRDGLNYGYTF.

This chain joins TRBV5-8 and TRBJ2-7; the D gene is possibly TRBD2 (5 bases). The CDR3 is 12 amino acids. Germline lookup yields CDR1 SGHTS and CDR2 YDEGEE. The germline V and J ends were trimmed by 1 base and 4 bases, with 6 bases remaining between them. The CDR3 DNA reads TGTGCCAGCAGCTTGTGGGAGTACGAGCAGTACTTC. Its protein is CASSLWEYEQYF.

This clone has a single count. The junction and the germline gene differ at one end; a read error may be behind it. The chain is built from TRBV12-3 or TRBV12-4 and TRBJ2-1; D unclear. This CDR3 is built from 13 residues. This CDR3 reads CASVESSYNDQFF. Here the CDR3 DNA reads TGTGCCAGCGTTGAGAGCTCCTACAATGATCAGTTCTTC.

J is TRBJ2-7 and V is TRBV5-6; D perhaps matches TRBD1 (6 bases). Trimming took 4 bases from V and 2 from J, leaving 19 bases between them. The CDR3 has 16 residues. Looked up from germline, CDR1 is SGHDT and CDR2 is YYEEEE. In nucleotides, the CDR3 is TGTGCCAGCAGCCTACTCCAGGCAGGGGAGCCCTACGAGCAGTACTTC. Its translation is CASSLLQAGEPYEQYF.

This chain connects TRBV7-8 to TRBJ2-2; D might be TRBD1 or TRBD2, each matching 5 bases. The CDR3 is 12 amino acids. The ends were cut back, 5 bases at V and 13 bases at J, with 14 bases in the middle. From germline, CDR1 is SGHVS and CDR2 FQNEAQ. CDR3 sequence (DNA): TGTGCCAGCAGCCGGGACCTGTGGTGGCTGTTTTTT. It is translated as CASSRDLWWLFF.

The gene calls are TRBV4-3 and TRBJ2-3; D remains ambiguous. V lost 4 bases to trimming and J lost 0 bases, with 14 bases between them. Germline CDR1 LGHNA, CDR2 YSLEER. The CDR3 has 16 residues. CDR3: CASSRRAAVSTDTQYF. Written as DNA, the CDR3 is TGCGCCAGCAGCCGTCGGGCCGCGGTGAGCACAGATACGCAGTATTTT.

The J gene is TRBJ2-7, the V gene TRBV27; D tentatively fits TRBD1 or TRBD2 (5 bases each). The V end lost 3 bases, the J end lost 5 bases, and 14 bases lay between the germline ends. The germline V gene has CDR1 MNHEY and CDR2 SMNVEV (reference sequence). The CDR3 runs to 14 residues. The CDR3, as DNA: TGTGCCAGCAGTTTTGGCAGGGTGGAGGACGAGCAGTACTTC. Protein product: CASSFGRVEDEQYF.

The rearrangement joins TRBV4-3 to TRBJ2-1, with 7 bases matching TRBD2. Germline V gives CDR1 LGHNA, CDR2 YSLEER. V shed 0 bases, J shed 5 bases, and the junction held 4 bases outside the gene matches. CDR3 length equals 15 residues. The CDR3: CASSQDHGGNNEQFF. In DNA, the CDR3 is TGCGCCAGCAGCCAAGATCACGGGGGGAACAATGAGCAGTTCTTC.

The V and J genes are TRBV7-8 and TRBJ1-2; unclear D gene. The V end was cut by 3 bases, the J end by 5 bases, with 10 bases between. The CDR3 consists of 13 residues. From germline, CDR1 is SGHVS and CDR2 FQNEAQ. The CDR3: CASSLGEWYGYTF. The CDR3 DNA sequence: TGTGCCAGCAGCTTGGGAGAGTGGTATGGCTACACCTTC.

The chain employs TRBV10-3 and TRBJ1-1, with D perhaps matching TRBD1 (5 bases). V was shortened by 11 bases and J by 0 bases, with 13 bases between the two germline ends. The germline CDR1 and CDR2 sequences are ENHRY and SYGVKD. CDR3 length: 13 residues. In DNA form, the CDR3 reads TGTGCCTCTTCAATGGGGGTGAACACTGAAGCTTTCTTT. Translation: CASSMGVNTEAFF.

V usage is TRBV6-5 and J usage is TRBJ1-1; no definite D call. The V gene's germline CDR1 is MNHEY and CDR2 SVGAGI. The CDR3 extends over 14 amino acids. V was clipped by 5 bases and J by 0 bases, with 10 bases between them. The CDR3 DNA reads as TGTGCCAGCAGTCCCGGGCCCTTGAACACTGAAGCTTTCTTT. It is translated as CASSPGPLNTEAFF.

The genes are TRBV30 and TRBJ1-1, with 7 bases lining up with TRBD1. Germline assignment: CDR1 GTSNPN and CDR2 SVGIG (reference sequence). The CDR3 runs to 13 residues. J gave up 2 bases and V 4 bases, and 4 bases lay outside the gene matches. CDR3 nucleotide sequence: TGTGCCTGGAAAGACAGGGTTAACACTGAAGCTTTCTTT. The encoded protein is CAWKDRVNTEAFF.

The table lists this clone with a count of one. V gene TRBV5-4 combines with J gene TRBJ2-6; 8 bases agree with TRBD1. The CDR3 consists of 16 residues. V lost 4 bases, J lost 1 base, and 4 bases stayed unmatched. Germline values: CDR1 SGHNT, CDR2 YYREEE (reference sequence). CDR3 in DNA: TGTGCCAGCAGCCCAGGGGGCCGATCTGGGGCCAACGTCCTGACTTTC. This sequence encodes CASSPGGRSGANVLTF.

This chain joins TRBV28 and TRBJ2-3, with D unclear. This CDR3 spans 12 amino acids. CDR1 is MDHEN and CDR2 is SYDVKM in the germline V gene. V was shortened by 5 bases and J by 9 bases, with 12 bases between the two germline ends. CDR3 residues: CASSPPHRTQYF. DNA for the CDR3: TGTGCCAGCAGTCCCCCCCACCGGACGCAGTATTTT.

This clone has a single count. The chain links TRBV13 to TRBJ2-3, with D perhaps given as TRBD1 or TRBD2 (6 bases each). This CDR3 region has 15 residues. In germline, CDR1 is PRHDT, CDR2 FYEKMQ (reference sequence). Trimming shortened V by 0 bases and J by 5 bases, and 12 bases separated the two germline ends. The CDR3 DNA reads TGTGCCAGCAGCTTAGGAGGGGGAGGTGTAGATACGCAGTATTTT. Residues: CASSLGGGGVDTQYF.

J is TRBJ1-5 and V is TRBV5-6, with D maybe TRBD1 (6 bases). Trimming removed 0 bases from V and 1 base from J, with 14 bases in between. This CDR3 has 17 amino acids. CDR1 SGHDT and CDR2 YYEEEE come from the germline V gene. As DNA, the CDR3 is TGTGCCAGCAGCTTGGCCAACCGGGGGGCCAGCAATCAGCCCCAGCATTTT. It codes for CASSLANRGASNQPQHF.